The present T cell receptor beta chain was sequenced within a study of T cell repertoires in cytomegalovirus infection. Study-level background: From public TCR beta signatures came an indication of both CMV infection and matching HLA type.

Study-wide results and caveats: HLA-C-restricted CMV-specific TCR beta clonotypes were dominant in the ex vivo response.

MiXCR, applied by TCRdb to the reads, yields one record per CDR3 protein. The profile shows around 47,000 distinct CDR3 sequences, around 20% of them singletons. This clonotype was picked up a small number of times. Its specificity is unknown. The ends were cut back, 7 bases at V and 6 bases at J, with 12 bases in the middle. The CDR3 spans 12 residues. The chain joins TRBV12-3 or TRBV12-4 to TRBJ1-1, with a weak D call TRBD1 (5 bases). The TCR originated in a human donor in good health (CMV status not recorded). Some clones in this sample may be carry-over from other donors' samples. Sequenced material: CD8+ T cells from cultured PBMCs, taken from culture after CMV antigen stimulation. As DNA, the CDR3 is TGTGCCAGCATCTTGGGGGGGGCTGAAGCTTTCTTT. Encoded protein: CASILGGAEAFF.